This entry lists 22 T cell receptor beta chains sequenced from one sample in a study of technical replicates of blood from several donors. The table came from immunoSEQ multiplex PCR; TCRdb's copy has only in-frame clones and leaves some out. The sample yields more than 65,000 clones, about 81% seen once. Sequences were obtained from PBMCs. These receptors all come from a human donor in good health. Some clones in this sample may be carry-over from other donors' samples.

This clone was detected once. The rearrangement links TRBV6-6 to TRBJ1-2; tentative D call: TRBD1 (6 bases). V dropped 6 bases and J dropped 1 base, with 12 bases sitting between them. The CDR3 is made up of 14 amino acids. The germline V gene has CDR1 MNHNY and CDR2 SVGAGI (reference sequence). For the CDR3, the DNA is TGTGCCAGCAGCTCCCAACAGGGTAACTATGGCTACACCTTC. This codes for CASSSQQGNYGYTF.

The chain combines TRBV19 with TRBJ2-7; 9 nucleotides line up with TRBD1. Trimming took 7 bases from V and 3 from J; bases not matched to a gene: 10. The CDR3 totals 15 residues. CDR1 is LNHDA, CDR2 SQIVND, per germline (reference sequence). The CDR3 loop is CASTVGQGTFYEQYF. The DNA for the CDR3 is TGTGCCAGTACGGTGGGACAGGGTACGTTCTACGAGCAGTACTTC. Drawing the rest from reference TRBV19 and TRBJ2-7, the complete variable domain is DGGITQSPKYLFRKEGQNVTLSCEQNLNHDAMYWYRQDPGQGLRLIYYSQIVNDFQKGDIAEGYSVSREKKESFPLTVTSAQKNPTAFYLCASTVGQGTFYEQYFGPGTRLTVT.

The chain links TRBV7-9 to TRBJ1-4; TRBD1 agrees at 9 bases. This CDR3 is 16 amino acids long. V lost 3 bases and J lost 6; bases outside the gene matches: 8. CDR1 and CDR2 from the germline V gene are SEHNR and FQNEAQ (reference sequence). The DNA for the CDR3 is TGTGCCAGCAGCTTTGGGACAGGGTCTTCGGATGAAAAACTGTTTTTT. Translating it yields CASSFGTGSSDEKLFF.

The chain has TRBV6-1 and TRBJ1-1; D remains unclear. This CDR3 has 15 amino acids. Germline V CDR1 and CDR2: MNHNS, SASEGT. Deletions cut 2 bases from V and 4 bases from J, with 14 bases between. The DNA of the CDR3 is TGTGCCAGCAGTGAATTAGTCCTTGGAGGCACTGAAGCTTTCTTT. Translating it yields CASSELVLGGTEAFF.

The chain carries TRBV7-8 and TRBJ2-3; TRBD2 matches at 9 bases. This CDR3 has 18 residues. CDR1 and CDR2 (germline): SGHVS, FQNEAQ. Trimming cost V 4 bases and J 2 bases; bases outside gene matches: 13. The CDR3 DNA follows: TGTGCCAGCAGCTCCCGGGGGGGTAGCGGGGGCCTCACAGATACGCAGTATTTT. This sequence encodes CASSSRGGSGGLTDTQYF.

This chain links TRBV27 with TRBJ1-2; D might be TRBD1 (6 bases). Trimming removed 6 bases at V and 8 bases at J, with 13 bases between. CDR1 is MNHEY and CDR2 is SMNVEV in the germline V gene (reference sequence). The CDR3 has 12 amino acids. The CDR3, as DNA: TGTGCCAGCAGAGGGACATGGAGAGGCTACACCTTC. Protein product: CASRGTWRGYTF.

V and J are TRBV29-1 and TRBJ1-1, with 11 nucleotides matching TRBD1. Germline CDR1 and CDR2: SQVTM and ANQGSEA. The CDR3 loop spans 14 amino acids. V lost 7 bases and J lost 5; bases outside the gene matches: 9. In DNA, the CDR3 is TGCAGCGGTGGACAGGGGGCGATTAGGACTGAAGCTTTCTTT. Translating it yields CSGGQGAIRTEAFF.

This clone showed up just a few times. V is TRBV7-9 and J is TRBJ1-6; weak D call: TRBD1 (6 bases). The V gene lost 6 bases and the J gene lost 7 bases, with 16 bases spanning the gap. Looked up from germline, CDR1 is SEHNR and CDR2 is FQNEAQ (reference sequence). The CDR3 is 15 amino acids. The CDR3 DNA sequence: TGTGCCAGCAGACCGAAGACAGGCCTCAATTCACCCCTCCACTTT. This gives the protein CASRPKTGLNSPLHF.

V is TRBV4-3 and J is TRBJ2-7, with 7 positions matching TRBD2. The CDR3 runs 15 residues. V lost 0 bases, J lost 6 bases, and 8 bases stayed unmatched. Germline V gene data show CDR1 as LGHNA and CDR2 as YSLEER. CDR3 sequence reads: CASSQEASGAGEQYF. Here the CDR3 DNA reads TGCGCCAGCAGCCAAGAGGCTAGCGGTGCCGGCGAGCAGTACTTC.

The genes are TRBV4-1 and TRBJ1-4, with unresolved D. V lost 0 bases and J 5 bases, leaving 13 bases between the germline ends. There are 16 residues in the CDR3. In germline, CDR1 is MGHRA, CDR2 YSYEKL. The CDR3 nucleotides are TGCGCCAGCAGCCAAGATTTGGGCCCCGAAAATGAAAAACTGTTTTTT. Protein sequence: CASSQDLGPENEKLFF.

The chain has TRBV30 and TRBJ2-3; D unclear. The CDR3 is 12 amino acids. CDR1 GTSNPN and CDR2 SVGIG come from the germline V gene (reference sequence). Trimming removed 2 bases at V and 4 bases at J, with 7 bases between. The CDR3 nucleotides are TGTGCCTGGAGTCTGTCAGCAGATACGCAGTATTTT. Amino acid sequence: CAWSLSADTQYF.

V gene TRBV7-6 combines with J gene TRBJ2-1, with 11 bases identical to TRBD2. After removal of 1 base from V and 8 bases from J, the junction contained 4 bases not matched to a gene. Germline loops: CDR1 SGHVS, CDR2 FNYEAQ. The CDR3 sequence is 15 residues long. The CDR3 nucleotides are TGTGCCAGCAGCTTAGTGTATAGCGGGAGGGATGAGCAGTTCTTC. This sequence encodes CASSLVYSGRDEQFF.

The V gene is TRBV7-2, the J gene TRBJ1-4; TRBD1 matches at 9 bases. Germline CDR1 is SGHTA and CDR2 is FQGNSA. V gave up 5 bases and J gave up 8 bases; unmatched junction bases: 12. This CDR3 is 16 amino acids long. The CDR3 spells CASSPRRTGAREKLFF. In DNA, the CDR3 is TGTGCCAGCAGCCCACGCCGGACAGGGGCGAGGGAAAAACTGTTTTTT.

CDR3 coding DNA: TGTGCCAGCAGCGAGGGGAATGGGGCTGGGGCCAACGTCCTGACTTTC. Encoded protein: CASSEGNGAGANVLTF. The chain recombines TRBV9 with TRBJ2-6, with D perhaps matching TRBD1 (5 bases). The CDR3 length is 16 residues. Germline lookup yields CDR1 SGDLS and CDR2 YYNGEE. V lost 3 bases and J lost 2, with 12 bases in between.

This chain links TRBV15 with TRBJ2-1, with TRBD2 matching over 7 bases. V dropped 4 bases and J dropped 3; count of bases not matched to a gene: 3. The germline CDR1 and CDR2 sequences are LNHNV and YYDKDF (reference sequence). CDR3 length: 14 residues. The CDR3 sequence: CATSITGGYNEQFF. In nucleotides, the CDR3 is TGTGCCACCAGCATTACGGGAGGCTACAATGAGCAGTTCTTC. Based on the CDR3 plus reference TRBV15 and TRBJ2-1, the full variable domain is DAMVIQNPRYQVTQFGKPVTLSCSQTLNHNVMYWYQQKSSQAPKLLFHYYDKDFNNEADTPDNFQSRRPNTSFCFLDIRSPGLGDTAMYLCATSITGGYNEQFFGPGTRLTVL.

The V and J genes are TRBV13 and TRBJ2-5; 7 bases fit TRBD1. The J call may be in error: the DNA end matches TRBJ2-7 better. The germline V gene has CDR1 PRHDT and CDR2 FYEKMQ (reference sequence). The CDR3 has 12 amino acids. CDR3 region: CASSGTAYEQYF. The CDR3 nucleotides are TGTGCCAGCAGCGGGACAGCCTACGAGCAGTACTTC.

The CDR3 protein is CAISEGAGEWAGELFF. The CDR3 DNA reads as TGTGCCATCAGTGAGGGGGCGGGAGAATGGGCCGGGGAGCTGTTTTTT. The chain links TRBV10-3 to TRBJ2-2; TRBD2 matches 7 bases. Germline CDR1 reads ENHRY; CDR2 reads SYGVKD. V lost 2 bases, J lost 6 bases, and 9 bases stayed unmatched. The CDR3 length is 16 residues.

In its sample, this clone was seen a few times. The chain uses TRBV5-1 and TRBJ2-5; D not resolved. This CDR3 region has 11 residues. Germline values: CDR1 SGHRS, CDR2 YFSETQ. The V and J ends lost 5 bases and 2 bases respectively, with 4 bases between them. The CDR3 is CASRRQETQYF. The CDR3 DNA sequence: TGCGCCAGCAGGCGACAAGAGACCCAGTACTTC.

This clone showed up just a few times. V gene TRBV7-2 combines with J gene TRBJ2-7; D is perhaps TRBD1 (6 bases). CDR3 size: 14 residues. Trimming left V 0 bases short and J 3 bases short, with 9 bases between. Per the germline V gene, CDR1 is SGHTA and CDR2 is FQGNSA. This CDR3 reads CASSLARTVYEQYF. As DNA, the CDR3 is TGTGCCAGCAGCTTAGCGCGGACAGTCTACGAGCAGTACTTC.

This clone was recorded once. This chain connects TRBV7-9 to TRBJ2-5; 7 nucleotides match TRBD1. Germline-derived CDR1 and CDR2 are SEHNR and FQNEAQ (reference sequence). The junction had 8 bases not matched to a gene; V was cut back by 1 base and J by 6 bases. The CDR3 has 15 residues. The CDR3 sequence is CASSLVGTALKTQYF. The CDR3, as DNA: TGTGCCAGCAGCTTAGTAGGGACAGCCTTGAAGACCCAGTACTTC.

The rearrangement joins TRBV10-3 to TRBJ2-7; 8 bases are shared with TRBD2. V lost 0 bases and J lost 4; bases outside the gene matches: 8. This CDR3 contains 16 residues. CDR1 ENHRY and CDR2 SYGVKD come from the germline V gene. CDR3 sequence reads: CAISESRREVRYEQYF. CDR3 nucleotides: TGTGCCATCAGTGAGTCGAGGCGGGAGGTAAGGTACGAGCAGTACTTC.

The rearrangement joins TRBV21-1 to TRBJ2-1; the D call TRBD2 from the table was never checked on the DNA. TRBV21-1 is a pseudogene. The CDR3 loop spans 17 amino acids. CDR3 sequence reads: CASSKDAMAGGQDEQFF. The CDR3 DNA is TGTGCCAGCAGCAAAGACGCTATGGCGGGGGGGCAGGATGAGCAGTTCTTC.